This T cell receptor (beta chain) appears in the sequencing data of a study of graft-versus-host responses after intestinal transplantation. Whole-study findings and limits: Early HvG declines after transplant were associated with peak circulating GvH clone levels.

Generated by immunoSEQ multiplex PCR, the TCRdb table keeps only in-frame clones and is missing some. The table includes about 97,000 clones, more than 80% detected once. Germline V gene sequence: CDR1 SGHAT, CDR2 FQNNGV. Trimming took 4 bases from V and 0 from J, leaving 18 bases between them. The CDR3 covers 17 residues. About this clone itself: Its specificity is unknown.

The sequenced sample was PBMCs, obtained about 450 days after intestinal transplant. The chain uses TRBV11-2 and TRBJ1-1; D may be TRBD1 (6 bases). This TCR was recovered from a human patient who received an intestinal transplant, so some T cells may come from the graft donor. This CDR3 reads CASSSGTRAPLNTEAFF. CDR3 nucleotides: TGTGCCAGCAGCTCCGGGACAAGGGCCCCTTTGAACACTGAAGCTTTCTTT.